This T cell receptor beta chain stems from a study of control samples from healthy donors and cancer patients. This clone has a handful of counts. Libraries were prepared by immunoSEQ multiplex PCR; TCRdb keeps only in-frame clonotypes and omits some of them. The table lists some 120,000 clones, roughly nine tenths of them singletons, with 40% in the top ten. V lost 3 bases and J 1 base, leaving 12 bases between the germline ends. This CDR3 has 15 residues. Germline V CDR1 and CDR2: LNHDA, SQIVND (reference sequence). This TCR was sampled from a man aged 50 to 60 in good health. This chain uses TRBV19 with TRBJ1-1, with D possibly TRBD1 on 6 matching bases. What was sequenced was blood. For the CDR3, the DNA is TGTGCCAGTAGTATGATAGAGGGACAGAACACTGAAGCTTTCTTT. Translated: CASSMIEGQNTEAFF.